This T cell receptor (beta chain) was profiled in a study of cytomegalovirus exposure and HLA in healthy donors. The PCR made use of 60 Vbeta and 13 Jbeta primers. The protocol was immunoSEQ multiplex PCR, while the TCRdb copy is restricted to in-frame clones and leaves out a portion. The table shows 100,000 to 150,000 clones, with approximately 70% occurring only once. Germline CDR1 is MDHEN and CDR2 is SYDVKM. J gave up 0 bases and V 8 bases, and 12 bases lay outside the gene matches. The CDR3 runs to 16 residues. This TCR was recovered from a woman aged 60-75 years in good health and CMV-seropositive. Specimen: PBMCs. The V call is TRBV28, the J call TRBJ2-7; 8 positions agree with TRBD1. In nucleotides, the CDR3 is TGTGCCAGCTCCTTGGGTGACAGGGGCCTCTCCTACGAGCAGTACTTC. Its protein product is CASSLGDRGLSYEQYF.